The 18 T cell receptor beta chains below all came from one sample that was sequenced in a study of OX40 agonist ivuxolimab in advanced cancers. Using immunoSEQ multiplex PCR, the repertoire was profiled, and TCRdb retains in-frame clones only, with some absent. The top ten clones hold roughly 0.26% of a sample with around 78,000 clones, roughly 84% of them seen once. Sample: CD4+ or CD8+ T cells sorted from blood, taken in a trial of the OX40 agonist ivuxolimab. Every receptor here comes from an adult with an advanced solid tumor such as melanoma, head and neck, liver or kidney cancer.

The chain employs TRBV7-2 and TRBJ2-1, with 8 nucleotides matching TRBD2. V gave up 0 bases and J gave up 9 bases; unmatched junction bases: 4. There are 14 residues in the CDR3. CDR1 and CDR2 from the germline V gene are SGHTA and FQGNSA. CDR3 in amino acids: CASSLASGSIEQFF. CDR3 nucleotides: TGTGCCAGCAGCTTAGCAAGCGGGAGTATTGAGCAGTTCTTC.

The CDR3 loop reads CASSISQGLRSEQFF. Written as DNA, the CDR3 is TGTGCCAGTAGTATTTCCCAGGGGTTACGGAGTGAGCAGTTCTTC. This rearrangement joins TRBV19 to TRBJ2-1; D perhaps matches TRBD1 (6 bases). The CDR3 loop spans 15 amino acids. Germline assignment: CDR1 LNHDA and CDR2 SQIVND (reference sequence). The V end was cut by 3 bases, the J end by 9 bases, with 18 bases between.

J is TRBJ2-7 and V is TRBV7-8; D remains ambiguous. The V and J ends lost 3 bases and 7 bases respectively, with 13 bases between them. Germline loops: CDR1 SGHVS, CDR2 FQNEAQ. This CDR3 spans 13 amino acids. CDR3 loop: CASSLFSKREQYF. In DNA, the CDR3 is TGTGCCAGCAGCTTGTTCTCAAAACGGGAGCAGTACTTC.

This chain links TRBV11-2 with TRBJ2-7, with D tentatively TRBD1 (6 bases). V shed 0 bases and J shed 2 bases, with 14 bases lying between them. CDR1 is SGHAT and CDR2 is FQNNGV in the germline V gene. The CDR3 length is 16 residues. The CDR3 DNA follows: TGTGCCAGCAGCTTAGAGCTAACGGGACACACCTACGAGCAGTACTTC. Residues: CASSLELTGHTYEQYF.

The V and J genes are TRBV6-1 and TRBJ1-5; D is ambiguous. Germline lookup yields CDR1 MNHNS and CDR2 SASEGT. V lost 8 bases and J 7 bases, leaving 15 bases between the germline ends. The CDR3 is 13 residues long. CDR3 residues: CASGEGARQPQHF. The DNA of the CDR3 is TGTGCCAGCGGGGAGGGCGCAAGGCAGCCCCAGCATTTT.

The rearrangement links TRBV28 to TRBJ2-1; tentatively, D is TRBD2 (6 bases). Deletions cut 1 base from V and 9 bases from J, with 19 bases between. Looked up from germline, CDR1 is MDHEN and CDR2 is SYDVKM. The CDR3 has 16 residues. CDR3 sequence reads: CASSLYGGNKASEQFF. DNA for the CDR3: TGTGCCAGCAGTTTATATGGCGGGAACAAGGCCAGTGAGCAGTTCTTC.

A single count supports this clone. Other DNA sequences in this specimen translate into the identical CDR3. V is TRBV5-1 and J is TRBJ1-2; weak D call: TRBD1 (6 bases). Germline assignment: CDR1 SGHRS and CDR2 YFSETQ. The V gene lost 3 bases and the J gene lost 5 bases, with 26 bases spanning the gap. The CDR3 is 18 residues long. CDR3 protein: CASSSYDRRIRDSYGYTF. The CDR3 nucleotides are TGCGCCAGCAGCTCTTACGACAGGCGTATAAGGGATTCTTATGGCTACACCTTC.

The V call is TRBV28, the J call TRBJ2-2; TRBD2 is a possible D gene (6 bases). This CDR3 has 16 residues. Germline CDR1 is MDHEN and CDR2 is SYDVKM. Trimming took 5 bases from V and 5 from J, leaving 18 bases between them. The CDR3 DNA sequence: TGTGCCAGCAGTCCACGGGGACTCCTCTATACCGGGGAGCTGTTTTTT. Protein: CASSPRGLLYTGELFF. The entire variable domain, with the rest obtained from reference TRBV28 and TRBJ2-2, is as follows: DVKVTQSSRYLVKRTGEKVFLECVQDMDHENMFWYRQDPGLGLRLIYFSYDVKMKEKGDIPEGYSVSREKKERFSLILESASTNQTSMYLCASSPRGLLYTGELFFGEGSRLTVL.

V gene TRBV5-4 combines with J gene TRBJ2-1, with D unresolved. V lost 0 bases and J lost 15, with 10 bases in between. The CDR3 is 11 residues long. The germline gives CDR1 SGHNT, CDR2 YYREEE (reference sequence). DNA of the CDR3: TGTGCCAGCAGCTTGGTGGGCGAACGGTTCTTC. This encodes CASSLVGERFF.

For the CDR3, the DNA is TGTGCCAGCAGCGTATTCGGGACGGCGAACACTGAAGCTTTCTTT. This codes for CASSVFGTANTEAFF. The chain combines TRBV9 with TRBJ1-1; D is possibly TRBD1 (5 bases). The CDR3 is 15 residues long. Germline V gives CDR1 SGDLS, CDR2 YYNGEE. The germline V and J ends were trimmed by 1 base and 1 base, with 11 bases remaining between them.

This clone was picked up one time. The chain employs TRBV9 and TRBJ1-3; D not resolved. The V end lost 0 bases, the J end lost 1 base, and 5 bases lay between the germline ends. Germline V gene data show CDR1 as SGDLS and CDR2 as YYNGEE. This CDR3 is built from 14 residues. The CDR3: CASSVDPSGNTIYF. CDR3 sequence (DNA): TGTGCCAGCAGCGTAGACCCATCTGGAAACACCATATATTTT.

The rearrangement joins TRBV28 to TRBJ2-5; the D gene is possibly TRBD1 (6 bases). Germline assignment: CDR1 MDHEN and CDR2 SYDVKM. This CDR3 has 16 amino acids. V dropped 6 bases and J dropped 4 bases, with 21 bases sitting between them. CDR3 amino acids: CASSHGATGMGETQYF. DNA for the CDR3: TGTGCCAGCAGCCATGGAGCGACAGGCATGGGAGAGACCCAGTACTTC.

In DNA form, the CDR3 reads TGTGCCAGCAGCCAAGATGTAGGGGCTAGCAATCAGCCCCAGCATTTT. Protein: CASSQDVGASNQPQHF. The chain carries TRBV4-2 and TRBJ1-5; D is perhaps TRBD1 (5 bases). The CDR3 extends over 16 amino acids. Germline CDR1 reads LGHNA; CDR2 reads YNFKEQ. V dropped 0 bases and J dropped 0 bases, with 9 bases sitting between them.

This chain uses TRBV6-1 with TRBJ2-1; possibly TRBD2 for D (6 bases). Per germline, CDR1 MNHNS and CDR2 SASEGT. The CDR3 is 13 amino acids. V lost 5 bases to trimming and J lost 3 bases, with 8 bases between them. The CDR3 region has the DNA TGTGCCAGCAGTTGGGGGGTCTACAATGAGCAGTTCTTC. Its protein product is CASSWGVYNEQFF.

The chain combines TRBV14 with TRBJ2-6; D perhaps matches TRBD2 (5 bases). The length of the CDR3 is 23 residues. Germline loops: CDR1 SGHDN, CDR2 FVKESK. V lost 0 bases and J lost 0, with 27 bases in between. CDR3 nucleotide sequence: TGTGCCAGCAGCCAAGAGGTCGGGCTCTTAGAACGCGGGTTGGGCTCTGGGGCCAACGTCCTGACTTTC. Its translation: CASSQEVGLLERGLGSGANVLTF.

The chain has TRBV28 and TRBJ2-1; 11 nucleotides line up with TRBD2. V dropped 5 bases and J dropped 8; count of bases not matched to a gene: 11. The CDR3 contains 16 residues. CDR1 is MDHEN, CDR2 SYDVKM, per germline. The CDR3, as DNA: TGTGCCAGCAGTCCGATAGCGGGAGGGCCCTATCATGAGCAGTTCTTC. This codes for CASSPIAGGPYHEQFF.

The chain has TRBV7-2 and TRBJ2-1; 10 positions match TRBD2. Germline values: CDR1 SGHTA, CDR2 FQGNSA. Unmatched junction bases numbered 17, after V lost 5 bases and J lost 7 bases. This CDR3 comprises 18 residues. The CDR3 here is CASSDRLAGVFVGNEQFF. The CDR3 bases are TGTGCCAGCAGCGATAGGCTAGCGGGAGTTTTTGTGGGTAATGAGCAGTTCTTC. Full variable domain (outside the CDR3, taken from reference TRBV7-2 and TRBJ2-1): GAGVSQSPSNKVTEKGKDVELRCDPISGHTALYWYRQSLGQGLEFLIYFQGNSAPDKSGLPSDRFSAERTGGSVSTLTIQRTQQEDSAVYLCASSDRLAGVFVGNEQFFGPGTRLTVL.

J is TRBJ1-1 and V is TRBV29-1; D gene unclear. CDR1 and CDR2 (germline): SQVTM, ANQGSEA. This CDR3 region has 12 residues. Trimming pared 4 bases from V and 0 bases from J, leaving 6 bases between. CDR3 region: CSVVRVNTEAFF. The DNA for the CDR3 is TGCAGCGTTGTGCGGGTGAACACTGAAGCTTTCTTT.